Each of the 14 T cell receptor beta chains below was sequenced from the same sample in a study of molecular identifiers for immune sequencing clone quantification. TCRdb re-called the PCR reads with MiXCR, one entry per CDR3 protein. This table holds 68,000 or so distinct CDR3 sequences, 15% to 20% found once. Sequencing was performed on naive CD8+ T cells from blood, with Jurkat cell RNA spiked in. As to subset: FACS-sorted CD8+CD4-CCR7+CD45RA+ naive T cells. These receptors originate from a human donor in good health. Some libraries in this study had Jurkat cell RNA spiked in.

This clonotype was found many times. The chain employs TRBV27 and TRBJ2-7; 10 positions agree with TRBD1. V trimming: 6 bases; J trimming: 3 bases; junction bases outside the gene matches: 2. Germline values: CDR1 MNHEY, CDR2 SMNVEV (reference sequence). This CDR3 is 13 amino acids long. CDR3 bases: TGTGCCAGCAGCCGGACAGGGGGCTACGAGCAGTACTTC. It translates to CASSRTGGYEQYF.

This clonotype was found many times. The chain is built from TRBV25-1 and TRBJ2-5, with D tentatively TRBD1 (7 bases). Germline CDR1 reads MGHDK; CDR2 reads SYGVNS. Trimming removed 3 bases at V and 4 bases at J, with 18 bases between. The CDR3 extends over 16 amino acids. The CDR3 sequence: CASSDSRGGGTETQYF. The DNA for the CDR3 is TGTGCCAGCAGTGATTCCCGAGGGGGCGGGACAGAGACCCAGTACTTC.

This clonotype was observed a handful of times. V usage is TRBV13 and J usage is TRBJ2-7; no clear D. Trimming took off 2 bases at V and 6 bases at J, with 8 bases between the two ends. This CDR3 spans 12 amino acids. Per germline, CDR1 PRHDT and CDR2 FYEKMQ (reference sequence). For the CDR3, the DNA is TGTGCCAGCAGCTTATTGAAGACCGAGCAGTACTTC. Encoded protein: CASSLLKTEQYF.

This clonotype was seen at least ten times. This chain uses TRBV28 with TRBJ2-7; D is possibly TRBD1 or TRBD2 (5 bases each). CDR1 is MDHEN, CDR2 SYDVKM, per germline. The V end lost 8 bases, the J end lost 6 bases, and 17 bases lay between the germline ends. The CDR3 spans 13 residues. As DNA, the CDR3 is TGTGCCAGCGAAGGGACCGGGCCCCCCGAGCAGTACTTC. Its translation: CASEGTGPPEQYF.

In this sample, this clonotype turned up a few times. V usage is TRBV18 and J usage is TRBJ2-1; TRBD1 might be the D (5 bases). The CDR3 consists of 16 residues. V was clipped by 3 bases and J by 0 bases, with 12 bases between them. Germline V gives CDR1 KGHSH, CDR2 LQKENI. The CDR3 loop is CASSPNVQGSYNEQFF. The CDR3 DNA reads TGTGCCAGCTCACCGAATGTCCAGGGCTCCTACAATGAGCAGTTCTTC.

The CDR3 is CASSINGQIYGYTF. As DNA, the CDR3 is TGTGCCAGCAGTATAAACGGACAGATCTATGGCTACACCTTC. This sequence joins TRBV6-5 and TRBJ1-2; D is possibly TRBD1 (6 bases). Trimming pared 5 bases from V and 4 bases from J, leaving 14 bases between. CDR1 and CDR2 (germline): MNHEY, SVGAGI. CDR3 size: 14 residues.

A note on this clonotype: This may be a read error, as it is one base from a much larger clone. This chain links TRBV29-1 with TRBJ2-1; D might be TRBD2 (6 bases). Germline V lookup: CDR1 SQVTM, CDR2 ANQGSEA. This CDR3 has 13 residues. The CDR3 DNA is TGCAGCGTTGAAGCGGGGGTCGGGCCCGAGCAGCTCTTC. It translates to CSVEAGVGPEQLF.

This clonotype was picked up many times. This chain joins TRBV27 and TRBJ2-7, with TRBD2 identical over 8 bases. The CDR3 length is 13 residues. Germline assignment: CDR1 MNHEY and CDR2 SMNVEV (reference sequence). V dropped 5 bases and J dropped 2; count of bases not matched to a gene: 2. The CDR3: CASSTSGPYEQYF. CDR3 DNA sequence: TGTGCCAGCAGTACTAGCGGCCCCTACGAGCAGTACTTC.

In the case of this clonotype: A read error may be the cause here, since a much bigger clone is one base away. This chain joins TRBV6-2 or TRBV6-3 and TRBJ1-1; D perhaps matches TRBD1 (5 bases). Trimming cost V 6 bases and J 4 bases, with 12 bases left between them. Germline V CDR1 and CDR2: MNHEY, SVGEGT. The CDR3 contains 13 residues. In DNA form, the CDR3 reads TGTGCCAGCAGCTCACAGGAATGCACTGAAGCTTTCTTT. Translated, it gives CASSSQECTEAFF.

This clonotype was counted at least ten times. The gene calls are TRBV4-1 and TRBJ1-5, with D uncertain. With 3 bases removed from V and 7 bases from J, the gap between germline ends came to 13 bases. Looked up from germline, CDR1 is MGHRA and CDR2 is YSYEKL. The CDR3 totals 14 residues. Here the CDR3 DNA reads TGCGCCAGCAGCCACGGAGGTATAGGCCAGCCCCAGCATTTT. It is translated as CASSHGGIGQPQHF.

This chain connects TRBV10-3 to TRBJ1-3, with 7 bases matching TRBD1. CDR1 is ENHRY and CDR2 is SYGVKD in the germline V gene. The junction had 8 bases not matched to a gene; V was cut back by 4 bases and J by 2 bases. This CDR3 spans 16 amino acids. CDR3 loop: CAISGGTEATGNTIYF. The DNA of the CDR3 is TGTGCCATCAGTGGGGGGACAGAAGCGACTGGAAACACCATATATTTT.

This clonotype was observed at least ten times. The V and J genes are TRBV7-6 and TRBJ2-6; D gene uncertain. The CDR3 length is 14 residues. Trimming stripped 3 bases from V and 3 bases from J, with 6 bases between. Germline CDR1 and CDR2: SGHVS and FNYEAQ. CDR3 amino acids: CASSFFHGANVLTF. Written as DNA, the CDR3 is TGTGCCAGCAGCTTTTTCCATGGGGCCAACGTCCTGACTTTC.

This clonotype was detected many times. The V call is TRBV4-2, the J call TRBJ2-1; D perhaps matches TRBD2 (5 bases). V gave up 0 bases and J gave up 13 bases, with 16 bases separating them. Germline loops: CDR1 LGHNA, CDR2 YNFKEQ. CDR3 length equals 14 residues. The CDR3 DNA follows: TGTGCCAGCAGCCAAGAGGGAACCGGGGTTGAACAGTTCTTC. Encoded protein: CASSQEGTGVEQFF.

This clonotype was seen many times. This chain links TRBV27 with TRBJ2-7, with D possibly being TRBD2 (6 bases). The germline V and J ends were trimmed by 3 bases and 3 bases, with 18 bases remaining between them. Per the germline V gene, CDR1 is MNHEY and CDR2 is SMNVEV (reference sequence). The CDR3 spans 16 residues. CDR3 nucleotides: TGTGCCAGCAGTTTGGGGGGAACTAGATCCCACTACGAGCAGTACTTC. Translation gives CASSLGGTRSHYEQYF.